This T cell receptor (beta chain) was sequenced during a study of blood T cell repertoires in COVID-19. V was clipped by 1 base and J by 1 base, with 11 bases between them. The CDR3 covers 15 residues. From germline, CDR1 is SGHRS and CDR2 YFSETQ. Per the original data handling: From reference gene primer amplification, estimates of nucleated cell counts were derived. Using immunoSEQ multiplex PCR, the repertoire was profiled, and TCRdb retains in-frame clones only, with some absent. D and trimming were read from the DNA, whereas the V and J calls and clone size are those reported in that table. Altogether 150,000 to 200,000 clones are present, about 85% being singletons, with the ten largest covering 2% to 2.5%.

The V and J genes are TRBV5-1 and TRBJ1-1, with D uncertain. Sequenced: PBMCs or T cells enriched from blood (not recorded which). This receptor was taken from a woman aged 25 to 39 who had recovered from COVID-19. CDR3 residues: CASSLSGQENTEAFF. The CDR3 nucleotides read TGCGCCAGCAGCTTGTCTGGGCAAGAGAACACTGAAGCTTTCTTT.